These 4 T cell receptor beta chains share one sample of origin, sequenced in a study of T cell clonotyping in hematopoietic cell transplantation. Only in-frame clones appear in the TCRdb table, and some are missing; sequencing was by immunoSEQ multiplex PCR. The top ten hold more than 10% of the sample, which has approximately 5,800 clones, more than 75% seen once. The sample was peripheral blood mononuclear cells, taken 30 days after allogeneic stem cell transplant. The receptor set was obtained from a male patient over 55 who had an allogeneic stem cell transplant from an unrelated donor, so the T cells may come from the graft donor. Some clones in this sample may be carry-over from other donors' samples.

This clone was counted a single time. This rearrangement joins TRBV5-6 to TRBJ1-1; tentatively, D is TRBD1 (6 bases). This CDR3 region has 17 residues. Trimming stripped 4 bases from V and 1 base from J, with 20 bases between. The V gene's germline CDR1 is SGHDT and CDR2 YYEEEE. The CDR3 loop reads CASSPFFIEGGNTEAFF. The CDR3 coding sequence is TGTGCCAGCAGCCCGTTCTTCATAGAGGGGGGGAACACTGAAGCTTTCTTT.

J is TRBJ2-7 and V is TRBV19; D gene ambiguous. V was trimmed by 1 base and J by 4 bases, leaving 2 bases between them. This CDR3 spans 11 amino acids. In germline, CDR1 is LNHDA, CDR2 SQIVND (reference sequence). In nucleotides, the CDR3 is TGTGCCAGTAGTATAGGATACGAGCAGTACTTC. It translates to CASSIGYEQYF.

The V gene is TRBV7-2, the J gene TRBJ1-3; D is ambiguous. CDR1 is SGHTA and CDR2 is FQGNSA in the germline V gene. This CDR3 spans 12 amino acids. Between the trimmed V and J ends, which lost 7 bases and 4 bases, there was a span of 8 bases. DNA for the CDR3: TGTGCCAGCACTTTACCCGGAAACACCATATATTTT. Translated, it gives CASTLPGNTIYF. Together with reference TRBV7-2 and TRBJ1-3, the CDR3 gives the full variable domain: GAGVSQSPSNKVTEKGKDVELRCDPISGHTALYWYRQSLGQGLEFLIYFQGNSAPDKSGLPSDRFSAERTGGSVSTLTIQRTQQEDSAVYLCASTLPGNTIYFGEGSWLTVV.

The chain links TRBV20-1 to TRBJ1-2; D is unresolved. CDR3 length: 11 residues. Germline V gene lookup returns CDR1 DFQATT and CDR2 SNEGSKA (reference sequence). V was clipped by 7 bases and J by 8 bases, with 14 bases between them. The CDR3 sequence is CSVLGIQGYTF. Written as DNA, the CDR3 is TGCAGTGTACTGGGTATTCAGGGCTACACCTTC.